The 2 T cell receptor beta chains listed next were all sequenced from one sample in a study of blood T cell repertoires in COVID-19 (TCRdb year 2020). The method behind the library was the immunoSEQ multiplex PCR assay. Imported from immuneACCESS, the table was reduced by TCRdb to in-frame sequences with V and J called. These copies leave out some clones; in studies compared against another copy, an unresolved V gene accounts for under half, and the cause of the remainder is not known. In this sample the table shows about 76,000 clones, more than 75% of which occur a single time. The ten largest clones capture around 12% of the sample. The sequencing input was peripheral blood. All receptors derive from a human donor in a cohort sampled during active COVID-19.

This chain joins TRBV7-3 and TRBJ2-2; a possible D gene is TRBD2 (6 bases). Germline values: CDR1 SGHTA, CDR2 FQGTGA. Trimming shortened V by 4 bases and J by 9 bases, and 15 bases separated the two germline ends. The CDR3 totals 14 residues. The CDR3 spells CASSSGSESRELFF. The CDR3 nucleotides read TGTGCCAGCAGCTCCGGGAGTGAAAGCCGGGAGCTGTTTTTT. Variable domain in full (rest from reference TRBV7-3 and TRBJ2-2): GAGVSQTPSNKVTEKGKYVELRCDPISGHTALYWYRQSLGQGPEFLIYFQGTGAADDSGLPNDRFFAVRPEGSVSTLKIQRTERGDSAVYLCASSSGSESRELFFGEGSRLTVL.

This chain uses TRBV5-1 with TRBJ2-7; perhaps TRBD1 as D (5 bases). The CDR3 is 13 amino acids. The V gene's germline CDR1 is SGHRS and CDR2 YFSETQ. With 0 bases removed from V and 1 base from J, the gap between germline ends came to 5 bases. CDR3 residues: CASSLGQSYEQYV. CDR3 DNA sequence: TGCGCCAGCAGCTTGGGACAGTCCTACGAGCAGTACGTC.